The TCR beta chain under discussion was sequenced for a study of T cell changes during pregnancy in multiple sclerosis. Trimming cost V 4 bases and J 6 bases; bases outside gene matches: 15. Germline V CDR1 and CDR2: LGHNA, YSLEER. CDR3 length: 17 residues. TCRdb keeps only in-frame clones here, not all; method: immunoSEQ multiplex PCR. The sample has some 62,000 clones, 92% seen once. The starting material was peripheral blood, obtained in the second trimester of pregnancy. This receptor was taken from a female donor in good health, enrolled as a control in a pregnancy study. V usage is TRBV4-3 and J usage is TRBJ2-1; TRBD2 matches at 7 bases. The chain's CDR3 is CASSRSGNLGGTNEQFF. CDR3 nucleotides: TGCGCCAGCAGCCGATCCGGGAACCTGGGGGGGACCAATGAGCAGTTCTTC.